Listed below are T cell receptor beta chains from one sample, sequenced in a study of beta chain features in type 1 diabetes. Repertoires were generated with immunoSEQ multiplex PCR, while TCRdb's copy carries only in-frame clones and drops some. The sample carries roughly 450,000 clones, roughly 11% recorded once. Sequenced input: naive CD4+ T cells from blood. These TCRs come from a woman aged 18-35 years in good health. Each CDR3 is given with its conserved first and last residue. The order of the fields is J gene, V gene, CDR3 length, CDR3 protein.

TRBJ2-5 TRBV7-9 11 CASGRQETQYF
TRBJ1-4 TRBV13 16 CASSPRPGQLNEKLFF
TRBJ2-1 TRBV7-8 16 CASSFDRPISYNEQFF
TRBJ2-3 TRBV11-2 16 CASSRRDSPAGDTQYF
TRBJ2-6 TRBV7-3 18 CASSLTPGHNSGANVLTF
TRBJ2-1 TRBV10-3 13 CAIRATSDNEQFF
TRBJ2-2 TRBV18 14 CASSLTGYTGELFF
TRBJ2-2 TRBV7-2 13 CASSYRVPGELFF
TRBJ1-1 TRBV5-1 14 CASSLTGGKTEAFF
TRBJ2-1 TRBV7-8 15 CASSARSGSYNEQFF
TRBJ2-3 TRBV5-4 15 CASSSGVGVTDTQYF
TRBJ2-1 TRBV27 13 CASSLRVYNEQFF
TRBJ2-1 TRBV7-2 15 CASSKGQGASNEQFF
TRBJ2-1 TRBV13 14 CASSHSGTLNEQFF
TRBJ1-5 TRBV29-1 12 CSPGQPPQPQHF
TRBJ1-1 TRBV29-1 13 CSVGGDVNTEAFF
TRBJ2-3 TRBV19 14 CATRGGASTDTQYF
TRBJ2-1 TRBV2 13 CASSEFSWNEQFF
TRBJ2-1 TRBV5-1 15 CASSLAGISYNEQFF
TRBJ2-1 TRBV4-1 16 CASSQTGTGGYNEQFF
TRBJ2-1 TRBV7-2 15 CASSSSSGRAVEQFF
TRBJ2-1 TRBV6-5 11 CASSNRLEQFF
TRBJ1-1 TRBV28 13 CASSQGGITEAFF
TRBJ2-7 TRBV30 13 CAGRPRSSYEQYF
TRBJ2-1 TRBV7-7 15 CASSSGLALQNEQFF
TRBJ1-1 TRBV2 13 CASNFKGNTEAFF
TRBJ2-7 TRBV28 14 CASSPLSTRDEQYF
TRBJ2-6 TRBV2 14 CASRVGSGANVLTF
TRBJ2-1 TRBV4-2 17 CASSHQTSGDSYNEQFF
TRBJ2-2 TRBV7-2 16 CASSPQGALDTGELFF
TRBJ1-1 TRBV7-3 16 CASSLYAMTDNTEAFF
TRBJ1-2 TRBV25-1 15 CASSPMRTGANGYTF
TRBJ2-3 TRBV4-2 19 CASSQDLLAGGVKTDTQYF
TRBJ2-3 TRBV2 14 CASGDRGGTDTQYF
TRBJ2-3 TRBV18 14 CASSPGASTDTQYF
TRBJ2-5 TRBV4-2 16 CASSAGLAGLGETQYF
TRBJ2-1 TRBV19 13 CASSATRNNEQFF
TRBJ2-1 TRBV19 11 CASSPTEGRFF
TRBJ1-1 TRBV7-2 14 CASSSRTGAPEAFF
TRBJ2-7 TRBV5-1 12 CASSYSGSEQYF
TRBJ2-6 TRBV7-8 18 CASSLSQHTYSGANVLTF